A single sample gave rise to the 14 T cell receptor beta chains below, sequenced in a study of T cells in Graves' hyperthyroidism and ophthalmopathy. RNA transcripts provided the source from which TCR beta CDR3 regions were amplified. Using the HTBI primer set, a first-round RT-PCR was run on the TCR CDR3. Each CDR3 protein is one row after TCRdb ran MiXCR on the multiplex PCR reads. The sample holds around 290,000 distinct CDR3 sequences, roughly 15% seen once. Sequencing input: blood. These receptors originate from a woman aged 40 to 50 with Graves' hyperthyroidism.

This clonotype came up many times. The chain couples TRBV6-1 to TRBJ2-1, with 8 bases identical to TRBD2. The CDR3 loop spans 16 amino acids. The V segment lost 2 bases and the J segment 5 bases; nucleotides outside the gene matches: 8. The germline V gene has CDR1 MNHNS and CDR2 SASEGT. Written as DNA, the CDR3 is TGTGCCAGCAGTGAACTCGGGACTAGTTTCGACAATGAGCAGTTCTTC. It translates to CASSELGTSFDNEQFF.

The gene calls are TRBV5-1 and TRBJ2-2; D not resolved. V gave up 5 bases and J gave up 0 bases, with 8 bases separating them. The CDR3 has 14 amino acids. Germline V lookup: CDR1 SGHRS, CDR2 YFSETQ. CDR3: CASRETPNTGELFF. The CDR3 DNA sequence: TGCGCCAGCAGGGAGACACCGAACACCGGGGAGCTGTTTTTT.

Ten or more counts support this clonotype. This chain links TRBV12-3 or TRBV12-4 with TRBJ1-4; 7 nucleotides align to TRBD1. V lost 1 base, J lost 6 bases, and 5 bases stayed unmatched. The CDR3 is 15 residues long. Here the CDR3 DNA reads TGTGCCAGCAGTTTAGGAGGGACAGTTTATGAAAAACTGTTTTTT. As protein: CASSLGGTVYEKLFF.

With regard to this clonotype: A much larger clone is a single base away; this may be a read error. The CDR3 coding sequence is TGTGCCAGCAGTGAGTCGATATTAAGCGATTCACCCCTCCACTTT. This translates into CASSESILSDSPLHF. This chain links TRBV6-1 with TRBJ1-6; unclear D gene. CDR3 length equals 15 residues. V was cut by 3 bases and J by 8 bases, with 14 bases left in between. The germline V gene encodes CDR1 MNHNS and CDR2 SASEGT.

There are many counts of this clonotype. The chain employs TRBV20-1 and TRBJ1-2, with unresolved D. The CDR3 runs to 14 residues. Germline V gene lookup returns CDR1 DFQATT and CDR2 SNEGSKA (reference sequence). V lost 4 bases and J lost 5, with 17 bases in between. CDR3 sequence (DNA): TGCAGTGCTACCCGCCCCCGGGAGGGTTATGGCTACACCTTC. It yields the protein CSATRPREGYGYTF.

This clonotype has only a few counts. This could be a read error, since a much larger clone is one nucleotide away. J is TRBJ2-7 and V is TRBV12-3 or TRBV12-4, with D perhaps TRBD2 (5 bases). The CDR3 contains 13 residues. CDR3 sequence reads: CVSSRIPGYEQYF. The CDR3 DNA sequence: TGTGTCAGCAGCCGGATCCCGGGGTACGAGCAGTACTTC.

V usage is TRBV18 and J usage is TRBJ2-5; 11 bases are a match to TRBD2. The CDR3 is 17 residues long. Germline CDR1 reads KGHSH; CDR2 reads LQKENI. With 3 bases clipped from V and 6 bases from J, the junction kept 12 bases outside the gene matches. The CDR3 DNA sequence: TGTGCCAGCTCACCGGATAGCGGGAGGGCCCTCGCAAAGACCCAGTACTTC. Protein: CASSPDSGRALAKTQYF.

The sample holds many counts of this clonotype. The chain carries TRBV11-3 and TRBJ2-2; perhaps D is TRBD1 or TRBD2 (5 bases each). Trimming took 5 bases from V and 6 from J, leaving 10 bases between them. Germline lookup yields CDR1 SGHNT and CDR2 YENEEA. The CDR3 is made up of 13 amino acids. CDR3 in DNA: TGTGCCAGCAGCCCCCGAGGGGCCGGGGAGCTGTTTTTT. It is translated as CASSPRGAGELFF.

This clonotype was observed many times. V usage is TRBV28 and J usage is TRBJ2-5; perhaps D is TRBD1 or TRBD2 (5 bases each). With 7 bases removed from V and 1 base from J, the gap between germline ends came to 25 bases. Germline CDR1 MDHEN, CDR2 SYDVKM. This CDR3 has 18 residues. CDR3 region: CASTPIRKTGQIQETQYF. The DNA for the CDR3 is TGTGCCAGCACCCCCATAAGAAAAACGGGGCAGATCCAAGAGACCCAGTACTTC.

This clonotype was counted many times. Sequence at one end of the junction differs from germline and may be a read error. This sequence joins TRBV7-7 and TRBJ2-1; D is undetermined. The germline V gene has CDR1 SSHAT and CDR2 FNYEAQ (reference sequence). CDR3 size: 14 residues. The CDR3 protein is CASSLSVSDNEQFF. The CDR3, as DNA: TGTGCTAGCAGCTTATCGGTCTCTGACAATGAGCAGTTCTTC.

This clonotype was seen at least ten times. The chain combines TRBV11-2 with TRBJ1-6, with D maybe TRBD1 (5 bases). This CDR3 has 15 amino acids. CDR1 is SGHAT and CDR2 is FQNNGV in the germline V gene. V was cut by 1 base and J by 2 bases, with 6 bases left in between. The CDR3 loop is CASSLAQAYNSPLHF. CDR3 DNA sequence: TGTGCCAGCAGCTTAGCACAGGCCTATAATTCACCCCTCCACTTT.

This clonotype came up many times. This chain joins TRBV2 and TRBJ2-7; no definite D call. Trimming took off 1 base at V and 4 bases at J, with 5 bases between the two ends. This CDR3 comprises 12 residues. CDR1 is SNHLY, CDR2 FYNNEI, per germline. For the CDR3, the DNA is TGTGCCAGCAGTGAAGAGGGATACGAGCAGTACTTC. Amino acids: CASSEEGYEQYF.

The table lists this clonotype with a few counts. The chain carries TRBV19 and TRBJ1-6, with D unclear. Germline lookup yields CDR1 LNHDA and CDR2 SQIVND (reference sequence). The CDR3 spans 13 residues. V lost 2 bases and J lost 6, with 5 bases in between. Here the CDR3 DNA reads TGTGCCAGTAGTATAAACCTTAATTCACCCCTCCACTTT. Translating it yields CASSINLNSPLHF. The entire variable domain, with the rest obtained from reference TRBV19 and TRBJ1-6, is as follows: DGGITQSPKYLFRKEGQNVTLSCEQNLNHDAMYWYRQDPGQGLRLIYYSQIVNDFQKGDIAEGYSVSREKKESFPLTVTSAQKNPTAFYLCASSINLNSPLHFGNGTRLTVT.

In its sample, this clonotype was seen many times. This rearrangement joins TRBV29-1 to TRBJ1-2; 8 bases are shared with TRBD1. Germline V gene data show CDR1 as SQVTM and CDR2 as ANQGSEA. J lost 2 bases, V lost 3 bases, and 5 bases had no gene match. The CDR3 consists of 14 residues. CDR3 loop: CSVERTGRNYGYTF. Here the CDR3 DNA reads TGCAGCGTTGAGAGGACAGGGAGAAACTATGGCTACACCTTC.